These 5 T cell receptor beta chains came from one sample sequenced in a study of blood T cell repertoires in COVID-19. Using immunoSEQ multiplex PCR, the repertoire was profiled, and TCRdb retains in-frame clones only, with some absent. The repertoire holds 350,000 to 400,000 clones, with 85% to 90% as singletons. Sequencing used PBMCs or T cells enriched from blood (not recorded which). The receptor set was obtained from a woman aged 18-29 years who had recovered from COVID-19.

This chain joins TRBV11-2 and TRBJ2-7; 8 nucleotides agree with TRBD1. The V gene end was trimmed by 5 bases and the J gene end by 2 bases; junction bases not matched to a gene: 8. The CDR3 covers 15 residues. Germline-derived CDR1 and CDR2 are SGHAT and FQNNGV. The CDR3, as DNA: TGTGCCAGCAGCCGGCGGCAGGGGGCAACCTACGAGCAGTACTTC. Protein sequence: CASSRRQGATYEQYF.

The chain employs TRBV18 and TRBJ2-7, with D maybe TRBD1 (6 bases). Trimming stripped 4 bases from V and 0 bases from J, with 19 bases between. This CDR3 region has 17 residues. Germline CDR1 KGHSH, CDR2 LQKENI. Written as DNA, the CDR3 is TGTGCCAGCTCACTCTCTCCTCCGGCAGGGGTCTCCTACGAGCAGTACTTC. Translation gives CASSLSPPAGVSYEQYF.

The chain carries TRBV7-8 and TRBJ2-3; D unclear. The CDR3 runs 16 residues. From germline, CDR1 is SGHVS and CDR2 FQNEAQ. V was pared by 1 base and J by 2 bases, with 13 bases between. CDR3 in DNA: TGTGCCAGCAGCTTAGTTAGCCCTTCGCCCACAGATACGCAGTATTTT. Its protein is CASSLVSPSPTDTQYF.

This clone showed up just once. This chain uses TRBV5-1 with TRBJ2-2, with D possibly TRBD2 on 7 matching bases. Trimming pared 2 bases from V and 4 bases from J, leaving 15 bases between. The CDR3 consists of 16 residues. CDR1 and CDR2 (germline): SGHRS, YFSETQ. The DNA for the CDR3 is TGCGCCAGCAGCTTTGGGGGGGCAGGGCCCACCGGGGAGCTGTTTTTT. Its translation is CASSFGGAGPTGELFF.

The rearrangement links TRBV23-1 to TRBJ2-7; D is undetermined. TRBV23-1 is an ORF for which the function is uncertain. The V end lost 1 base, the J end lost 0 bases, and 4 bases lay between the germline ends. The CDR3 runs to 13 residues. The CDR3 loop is CASSQLSSYEQYF. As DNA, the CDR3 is TGCGCCAGCAGTCAATTGAGCTCCTACGAGCAGTACTTC.